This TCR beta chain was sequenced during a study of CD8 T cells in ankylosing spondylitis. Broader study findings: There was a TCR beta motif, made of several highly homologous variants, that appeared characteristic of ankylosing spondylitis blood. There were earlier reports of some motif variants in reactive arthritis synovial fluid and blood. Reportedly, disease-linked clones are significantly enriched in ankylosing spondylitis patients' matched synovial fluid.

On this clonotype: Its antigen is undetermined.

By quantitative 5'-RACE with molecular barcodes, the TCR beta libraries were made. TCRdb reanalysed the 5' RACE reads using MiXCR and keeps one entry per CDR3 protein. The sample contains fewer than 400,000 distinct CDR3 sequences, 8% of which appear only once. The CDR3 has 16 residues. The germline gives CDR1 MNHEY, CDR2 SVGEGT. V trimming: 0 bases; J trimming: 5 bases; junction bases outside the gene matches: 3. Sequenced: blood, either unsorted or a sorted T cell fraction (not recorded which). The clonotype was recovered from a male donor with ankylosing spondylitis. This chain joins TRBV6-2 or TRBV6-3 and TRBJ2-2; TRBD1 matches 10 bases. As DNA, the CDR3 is TGTGCCAGCAGTTACTCGCCGGGACAGGGGACCGGGGAGCTGTTTTTT. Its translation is CASSYSPGQGTGELFF.